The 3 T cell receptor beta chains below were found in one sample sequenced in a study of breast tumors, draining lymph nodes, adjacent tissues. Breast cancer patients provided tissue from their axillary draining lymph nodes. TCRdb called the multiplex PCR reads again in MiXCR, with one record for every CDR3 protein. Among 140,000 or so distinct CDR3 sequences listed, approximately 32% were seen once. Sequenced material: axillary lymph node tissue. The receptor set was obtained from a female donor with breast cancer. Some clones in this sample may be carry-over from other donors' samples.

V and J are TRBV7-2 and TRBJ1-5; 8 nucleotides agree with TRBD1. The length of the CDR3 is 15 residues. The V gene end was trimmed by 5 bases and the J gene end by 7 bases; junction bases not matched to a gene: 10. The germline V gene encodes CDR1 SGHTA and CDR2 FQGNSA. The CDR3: CASSAQTGVRQPQHF. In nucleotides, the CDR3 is TGTGCCAGCAGCGCCCAGACAGGGGTAAGACAGCCCCAGCATTTT.

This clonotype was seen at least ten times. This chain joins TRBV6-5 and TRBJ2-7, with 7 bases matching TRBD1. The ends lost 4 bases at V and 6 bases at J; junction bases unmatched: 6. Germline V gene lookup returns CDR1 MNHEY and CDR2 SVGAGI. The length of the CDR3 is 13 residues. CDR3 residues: CASSFDRVSEQYV. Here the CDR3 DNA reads TGTGCCAGCAGTTTCGACAGGGTCTCCGAGCAGTACGTC.

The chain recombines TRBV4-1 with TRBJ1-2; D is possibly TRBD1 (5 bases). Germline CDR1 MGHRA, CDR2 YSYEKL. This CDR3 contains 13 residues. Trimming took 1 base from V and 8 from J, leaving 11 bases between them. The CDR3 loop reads CASSQGSGPGYTF. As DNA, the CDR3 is TGCGCCAGCAGCCAAGGATCGGGACCCGGCTACACCTTC.